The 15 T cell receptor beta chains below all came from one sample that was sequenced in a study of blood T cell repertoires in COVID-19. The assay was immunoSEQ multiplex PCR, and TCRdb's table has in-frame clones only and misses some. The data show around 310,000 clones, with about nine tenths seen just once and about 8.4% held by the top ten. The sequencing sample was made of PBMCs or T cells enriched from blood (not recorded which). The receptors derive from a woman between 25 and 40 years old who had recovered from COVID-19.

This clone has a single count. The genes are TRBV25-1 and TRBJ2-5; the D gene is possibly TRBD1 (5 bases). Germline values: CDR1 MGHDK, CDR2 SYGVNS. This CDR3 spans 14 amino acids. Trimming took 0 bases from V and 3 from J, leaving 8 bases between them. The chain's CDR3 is CASSEYRGKETQYF. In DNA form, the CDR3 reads TGTGCCAGCAGTGAATATAGGGGTAAAGAGACCCAGTACTTC.

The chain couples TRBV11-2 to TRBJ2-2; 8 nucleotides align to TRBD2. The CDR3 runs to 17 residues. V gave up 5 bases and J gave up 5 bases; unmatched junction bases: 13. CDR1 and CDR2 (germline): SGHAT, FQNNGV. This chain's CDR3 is CASSPAEIAGRTGELFF. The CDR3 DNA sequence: TGTGCCAGCAGCCCGGCGGAAATAGCGGGAAGGACCGGGGAGCTGTTTTTT.

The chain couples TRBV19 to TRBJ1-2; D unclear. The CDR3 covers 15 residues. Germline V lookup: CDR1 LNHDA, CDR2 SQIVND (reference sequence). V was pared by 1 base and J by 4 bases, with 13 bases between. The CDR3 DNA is TGTGCCAGTAGTATAGTGGGAGGGCAGATCTATGGCTACACCTTC. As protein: CASSIVGGQIYGYTF.

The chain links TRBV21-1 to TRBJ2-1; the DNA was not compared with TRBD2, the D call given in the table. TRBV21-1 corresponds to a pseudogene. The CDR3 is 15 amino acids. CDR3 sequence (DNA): TGTGCCAGCCCCGAGGGGGAAAGACTAGCCCAACGGGAGTTCTTC. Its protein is CASPEGERLAQREFF.

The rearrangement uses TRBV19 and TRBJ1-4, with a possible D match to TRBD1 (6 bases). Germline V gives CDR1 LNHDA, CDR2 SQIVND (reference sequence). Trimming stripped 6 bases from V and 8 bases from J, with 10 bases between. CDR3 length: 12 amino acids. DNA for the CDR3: TGTGCCAGTAGCCCCGGACAGGAAAAACTGTTTTTT. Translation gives CASSPGQEKLFF.

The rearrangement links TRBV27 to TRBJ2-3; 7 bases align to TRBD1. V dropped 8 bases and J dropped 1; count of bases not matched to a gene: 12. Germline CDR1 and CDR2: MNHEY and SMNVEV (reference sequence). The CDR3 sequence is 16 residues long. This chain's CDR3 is CASSEYRDSRTDTQYF. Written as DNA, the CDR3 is TGTGCCAGCTCGGAATATAGGGACAGCCGCACAGATACGCAGTATTTT.

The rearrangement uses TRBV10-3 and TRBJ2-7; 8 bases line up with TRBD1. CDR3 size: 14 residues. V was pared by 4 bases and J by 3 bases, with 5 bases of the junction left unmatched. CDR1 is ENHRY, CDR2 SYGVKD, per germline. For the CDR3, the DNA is TGTGCCATCAGTGGTGGGACAGGATACTACGAGCAGTACTTC. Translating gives CAISGGTGYYEQYF.

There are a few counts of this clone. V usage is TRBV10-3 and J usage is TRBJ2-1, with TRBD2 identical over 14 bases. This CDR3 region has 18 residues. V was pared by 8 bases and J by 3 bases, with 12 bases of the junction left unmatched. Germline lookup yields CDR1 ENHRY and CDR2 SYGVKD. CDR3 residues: CAIGTGTSGSSDYNEQFF. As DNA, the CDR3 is TGTGCCATCGGAACCGGGACTAGCGGGAGTTCCGACTACAATGAGCAGTTCTTC.

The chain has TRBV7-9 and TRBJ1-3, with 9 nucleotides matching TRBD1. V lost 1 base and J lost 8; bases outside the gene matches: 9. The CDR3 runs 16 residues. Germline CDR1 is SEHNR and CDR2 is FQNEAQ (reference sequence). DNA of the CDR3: TGTGCCAGCAGCTTAGACAGGGGGCCGGTCGTTCACACCATATATTTT. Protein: CASSLDRGPVVHTIYF. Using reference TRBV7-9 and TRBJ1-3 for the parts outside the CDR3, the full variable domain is DTGVSQNPRHKITKRGQNVTFRCDPISEHNRLYWYRQTLGQGPEFLTYFQNEAQLEKSRLLSDRFSAERPKGSFSTLEIQRTEQGDSAMYLCASSLDRGPVVHTIYFGEGSWLTVV.

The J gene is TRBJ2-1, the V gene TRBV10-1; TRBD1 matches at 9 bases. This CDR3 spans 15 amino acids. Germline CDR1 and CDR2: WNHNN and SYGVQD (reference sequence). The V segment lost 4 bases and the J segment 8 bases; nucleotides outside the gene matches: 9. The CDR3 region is CASSAADRGFDEQFF. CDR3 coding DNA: TGCGCCAGCAGTGCGGCGGACAGGGGATTTGATGAGCAGTTCTTC.

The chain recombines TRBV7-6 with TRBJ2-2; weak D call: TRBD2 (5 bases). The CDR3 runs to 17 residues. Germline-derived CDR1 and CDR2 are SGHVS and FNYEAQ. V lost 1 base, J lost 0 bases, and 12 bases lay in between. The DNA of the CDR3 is TGTGCCAGCAGCTTAGGGGAGATAGACCCGAACACCGGGGAGCTGTTTTTT. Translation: CASSLGEIDPNTGELFF.

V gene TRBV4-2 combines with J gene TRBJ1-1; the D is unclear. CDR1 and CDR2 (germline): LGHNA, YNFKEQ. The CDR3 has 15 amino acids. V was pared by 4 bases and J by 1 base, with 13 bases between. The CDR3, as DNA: TGTGCCAGCAGCCCTCGTCTGCCGGGGAACACTGAAGCTTTCTTT. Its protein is CASSPRLPGNTEAFF.

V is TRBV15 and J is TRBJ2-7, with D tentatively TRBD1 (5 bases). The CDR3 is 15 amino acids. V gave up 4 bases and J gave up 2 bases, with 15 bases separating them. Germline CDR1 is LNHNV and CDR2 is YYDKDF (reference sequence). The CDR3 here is CATSKNMGLAYEQYF. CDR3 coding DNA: TGTGCCACCAGCAAAAACATGGGGCTAGCCTACGAGCAGTACTTC.

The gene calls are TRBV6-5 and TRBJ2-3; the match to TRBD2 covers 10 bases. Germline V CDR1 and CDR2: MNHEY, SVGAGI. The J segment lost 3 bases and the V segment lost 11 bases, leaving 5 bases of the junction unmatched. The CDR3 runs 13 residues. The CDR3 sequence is CAGGTSETDTQYF. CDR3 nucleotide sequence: TGTGCCGGGGGGACTAGCGAAACAGATACGCAGTATTTT.

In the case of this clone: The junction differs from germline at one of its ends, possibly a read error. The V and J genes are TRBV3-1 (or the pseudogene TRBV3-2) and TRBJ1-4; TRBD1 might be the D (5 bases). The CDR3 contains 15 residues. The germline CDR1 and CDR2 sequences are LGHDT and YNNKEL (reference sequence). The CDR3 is CASRQLAGQGEKLFF. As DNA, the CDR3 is TGTGCCAGCCGCCAGTTGGCCGGACAAGGCGAAAAACTGTTTTTT.